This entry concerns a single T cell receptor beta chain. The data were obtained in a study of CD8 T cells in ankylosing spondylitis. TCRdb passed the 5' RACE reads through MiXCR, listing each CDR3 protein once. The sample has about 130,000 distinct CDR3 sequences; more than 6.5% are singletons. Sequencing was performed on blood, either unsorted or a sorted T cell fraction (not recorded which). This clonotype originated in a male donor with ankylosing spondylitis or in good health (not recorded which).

The DNA of the CDR3 is TGTGCCAGCAGATTTGGAGTAGCGGGGCCGTACCAAGAGACCCAGTACTTC. Its protein product is CASRFGVAGPYQETQYF. This sequence joins TRBV3-1 and TRBJ2-5; 8 bases align to TRBD2. The V gene end was trimmed by 6 bases and the J gene end by 0 bases; junction bases not matched to a gene: 12. Germline loops: CDR1 LGHDT, CDR2 YNNKEL (reference sequence). CDR3 length: 17 amino acids.